One and the same sample provided the 30 T cell receptor beta chains below, sequenced in a study of T cell repertoires in cytomegalovirus infection (dated by TCRdb to 2018 to 2020). This sample was sequenced with an Illumina HiSeq 1500. TCRdb reran the public reads through fastp at Q25 and MiXCR, keeping productive beta chains. Every entry covers one CDR3 protein and lists the most common genes and DNA from its rows. Across this sample there are under 800,000 distinct CDR3 sequences, with approximately 24% seen only once. The ten largest account for approximately 8.2% of the sample. The sequenced material came from CD8+ T cells from PBMCs. The source of these receptors is a human donor in good health (CMV status not recorded). Some clones in this sample may be carry-over from other donors' samples.

This clonotype was observed many times. The genes are TRBV7-2 and TRBJ2-1, with 7 bases matching TRBD2. The CDR3 is made up of 15 amino acids. J lost 1 base, V lost 3 bases, and 3 bases had no gene match. CDR1 is SGHTA, CDR2 FQGNSA, per germline. CDR3 nucleotide sequence: TGTGCCAGCAGCTTCTTAGCGGGTTCCTACAATGAGCAGTTCTTC. Its translation is CASSFLAGSYNEQFF.

This clonotype has at least ten counts. The chain combines TRBV6-2 or TRBV6-3 with TRBJ1-1, with D unresolved. Germline CDR1 is MNHEY and CDR2 is SVGEGT. Trimming took off 6 bases at V and 3 bases at J, with 11 bases between the two ends. The CDR3 runs to 13 residues. Here the CDR3 reads CASSRTGDTEAFF. The DNA for the CDR3 is TGTGCCAGCAGCAGGACGGGAGACACTGAAGCTTTCTTT.

This clonotype was counted ten times or more. The V and J genes are TRBV10-2 and TRBJ2-2; D gene unclear. CDR1 and CDR2 from the germline V gene are WSHSY and SAAADI. V was clipped by 4 bases and J by 8 bases, with 11 bases between them. This CDR3 is built from 13 residues. DNA for the CDR3: TGCGCCAGCAGTGGGGGTTTGAGGGGGGAGCTGTTTTTT. Translated, it gives CASSGGLRGELFF.

This sequence joins TRBV2 and TRBJ1-3; D uncertain. The CDR3 extends over 14 amino acids. The V end lost 7 bases, the J end lost 5 bases, and 15 bases lay between the germline ends. Germline lookup yields CDR1 SNHLY and CDR2 FYNNEI. CDR3 nucleotide sequence: TGTGCCAGCACCACTGACGGGAGAAGAAACACCATATATTTT. This translates into CASTTDGRRNTIYF.

This clonotype was seen only a few times. This chain's CDR3 is CASSRQWTSSGYNTGELFF. CDR3 bases: TGTGCCAGCAGCCGTCAATGGACTAGCAGCGGGTACAACACCGGGGAGCTGTTTTTT. This chain uses TRBV14 with TRBJ2-2; 8 bases fit TRBD2. J gave up 2 bases and V 4 bases, and 15 bases lay outside the gene matches. The CDR3 totals 19 residues. Germline V CDR1 and CDR2: SGHDN, FVKESK.

The V gene is TRBV27, the J gene TRBJ2-1, with 9 bases matching TRBD2. This CDR3 comprises 11 residues. Losses at the gene ends were 7 bases for V and 9 bases for J; bases not matched to a gene: 1. Per the germline V gene, CDR1 is MNHEY and CDR2 is SMNVEV (reference sequence). CDR3 residues: CASIAGAEQFF. The CDR3 nucleotides read TGTGCCAGCATAGCGGGGGCTGAGCAGTTCTTC.

This rearrangement joins TRBV15 to TRBJ1-5; D gene ambiguous. CDR1 and CDR2 from the germline V gene are LNHNV and YYDKDF (reference sequence). Trimming pared 0 bases from V and 13 bases from J, leaving 13 bases between. This CDR3 is 13 amino acids long. CDR3 protein: CATSRDIAEGQHF. As DNA, the CDR3 is TGTGCCACCAGCAGAGATATCGCAGAAGGACAGCATTTT. The full variable domain, in which reference TRBV15 and TRBJ1-5 provide the parts outside the CDR3, is DAMVIQNPRYQVTQFGKPVTLSCSQTLNHNVMYWYQQKSSQAPKLLFHYYDKDFNNEADTPDNFQSRRPNTSFCFLDIRSPGLGDTAMYLCATSRDIAEGQHFGDGTRLSIL.

The chain links TRBV20-1 to TRBJ2-1; 9 positions match TRBD2. V gave up 2 bases and J gave up 4 bases; unmatched junction bases: 15. The CDR3 runs to 18 residues. Germline V gene sequence: CDR1 DFQATT, CDR2 SNEGSKA (reference sequence). The CDR3 DNA reads as TGCAGTGCTAGAACGCGGGGAGGGAGCGGGGGGACTTACAATGAGCAGTTCTTC. This codes for CSARTRGGSGGTYNEQFF.

There are a few counts of this clonotype. The gene calls are TRBV4-2 and TRBJ1-5; weak D call: TRBD1 (5 bases). The V end was cut by 3 bases, the J end by 1 base, with 16 bases between. From germline, CDR1 is LGHNA and CDR2 YNFKEQ. This CDR3 contains 17 residues. The CDR3 coding sequence is TGTGCCAGCAGCCAGGGAAACGGGGCCCAGAGCAATCAGCCCCAGCATTTT. Translation gives CASSQGNGAQSNQPQHF.

This clonotype was counted between two and nine times. The chain carries TRBV2 and TRBJ2-5; D gene uncertain. Trimming removed 8 bases from V and 5 bases from J, with 12 bases in between. This CDR3 is 12 amino acids long. Per the germline V gene, CDR1 is SNHLY and CDR2 is FYNNEI. The CDR3, as DNA: TGTGCCAGCGATATGGACGTGGAGACCCAGTACTTC. This translates into CASDMDVETQYF.

A few counts support this clonotype. This sequence joins TRBV2 and TRBJ2-1, with TRBD2 matching 9 bases. This CDR3 has 16 amino acids. CDR1 SNHLY and CDR2 FYNNEI come from the germline V gene. With 7 bases clipped from V and 1 base from J, the junction kept 8 bases outside the gene matches. CDR3 residues: CASKESGGLSYNEQFF. The CDR3 bases are TGTGCCAGCAAGGAGAGCGGGGGGCTTTCCTACAATGAGCAGTTCTTC. Full variable domain (remainder filled in from reference TRBV2 and TRBJ2-1): EPEVTQTPSHQVTQMGQEVILRCVPISNHLYFYWYRQILGQKVEFLVSFYNNEISEKSEIFDDQFSVERPDGSNFTLKIRSTKLEDSAMYFCASKESGGLSYNEQFFGPGTRLTVL.

As to this clonotype: A single base separates this from a much larger clone, so it may be a read error. The chain links TRBV4-1 to TRBJ2-3, with TRBD1 identical over 8 bases. This CDR3 region has 16 residues. Losses at the gene ends were 2 bases for V and 0 bases for J; bases not matched to a gene: 4. CDR1 is MGHRA and CDR2 is YSYEKL in the germline V gene. CDR3 residues: CASSQTQGASTDTQYF. In DNA form, the CDR3 reads TGCGCCAGCAGCCAAACCCAGGGGGCTAGCACAGATACGCAGTATTTT.

This clonotype has a count of ten or more. The chain links TRBV28 to TRBJ1-5; D is unresolved. V was clipped by 3 bases and J by 7 bases, with 10 bases between them. Germline V gene data show CDR1 as MDHEN and CDR2 as SYDVKM. CDR3 length: 13 residues. CDR3 DNA sequence: TGTGCCAGCAGTTTCCGGGGTAGGCAGCCCCAGCATTTT. Encoded protein: CASSFRGRQPQHF.

This clonotype occurred many times. The rearrangement joins TRBV7-9 to TRBJ2-6, with unresolved D. Germline V gene sequence: CDR1 SEHNR, CDR2 FQNEAQ (reference sequence). The CDR3 covers 17 residues. V was trimmed by 5 bases and J by 0 bases, leaving 14 bases between them. The CDR3 DNA is TGTGCCAGCAGCCTCAGGACCCCCTTCTCTGGGGCCAACGTCCTGACTTTC. It specifies CASSLRTPFSGANVLTF.

This clonotype was detected only a few times. The chain joins TRBV20-1 to TRBJ1-5, with D tentatively TRBD1 (5 bases). CDR1 and CDR2 (germline): DFQATT, SNEGSKA (reference sequence). The V gene lost 5 bases and the J gene lost 6 bases, with 11 bases spanning the gap. CDR3 size: 12 residues. The CDR3 here is CSAPGAGQPQHF. Here the CDR3 DNA reads TGCAGTGCTCCTGGGGCGGGTCAGCCCCAGCATTTT.

About this clonotype itself: The junction shows a germline mismatch at one end, possibly a read error. The rearrangement links TRBV6-1 to TRBJ1-5; the D gene is possibly TRBD1 (5 bases). Germline V gives CDR1 MNHNS, CDR2 SASEGT. The CDR3 loop spans 15 amino acids. The CDR3 DNA sequence: TGTGTCAGCAGGGAGGGGTCCGGACACAATCAGCCCCAGCATTTT. As protein: CVSREGSGHNQPQHF.

This clonotype was picked up a small number of times. The chain carries TRBV4-2 and TRBJ1-2; TRBD1 matches at 7 bases. Germline V CDR1 and CDR2: LGHNA, YNFKEQ. The V gene end was trimmed by 4 bases and the J gene end by 8 bases; junction bases not matched to a gene: 10. The CDR3 covers 14 residues. The CDR3 loop is CASSPPGQFLGYTF. As DNA, the CDR3 is TGTGCCAGCAGCCCCCCGGGACAGTTCTTAGGCTACACCTTC.

A note on this clonotype: At one end, the junction sequence differs from germline, possibly due to a read error. The gene calls are TRBV7-9 and TRBJ2-2; perhaps TRBD2 as D (5 bases). Looked up from germline, CDR1 is SEHNR and CDR2 is FQNEAQ (reference sequence). This CDR3 is 18 amino acids long. The CDR3 here is CASSLAKLERRNTGELFF. The CDR3 bases are TGTGCTAGCAGCTTAGCGAAACTGGAGCGTAGGAACACCGGGGAGCTGTTTTTT.

The chain is built from TRBV13 and TRBJ2-7, with TRBD1 identical over 8 bases. J gave up 4 bases and V 4 bases, and 9 bases lay outside the gene matches. This CDR3 comprises 15 residues. Germline V gene sequence: CDR1 PRHDT, CDR2 FYEKMQ (reference sequence). CDR3 in DNA: TGTGCCAGCAGCTCTAGGGCGCAGGGGGCTTACGAGCAGTACGTC. Translation gives CASSSRAQGAYEQYV.

This clonotype has only a few counts. This chain uses TRBV4-1 with TRBJ2-3; 13 nucleotides agree with TRBD2. Germline CDR1 is MGHRA and CDR2 is YSYEKL. V lost 0 bases and J lost 0; bases outside the gene matches: 12. This CDR3 has 21 amino acids. Here the CDR3 reads CASSQDPPLTSGGSSTDTQYF. As DNA, the CDR3 is TGCGCCAGCAGCCAAGATCCCCCCCTGACTAGCGGGGGGTCTAGCACAGATACGCAGTATTTT.

This clonotype was seen repeatedly, ten times or more. This chain joins TRBV7-9 and TRBJ2-1; the D is unclear. The CDR3 length is 16 residues. V was trimmed by 1 base and J by 7 bases, leaving 17 bases between them. Germline CDR1 reads SEHNR; CDR2 reads FQNEAQ (reference sequence). The chain's CDR3 is CASSLGPGKSWNEQFF. CDR3 coding DNA: TGTGCCAGCAGCTTAGGTCCTGGGAAATCGTGGAATGAGCAGTTCTTC.

This clonotype was seen a handful of times. This chain joins TRBV7-8 and TRBJ2-2; D uncertain. The CDR3 totals 18 residues. With 1 base removed from V and 0 bases from J, the gap between germline ends came to 15 bases. The germline V gene encodes CDR1 SGHVS and CDR2 FQNEAQ. CDR3 protein: CASSLVSGRPSNTGELFF. DNA of the CDR3: TGTGCCAGCAGCTTAGTATCGGGCAGGCCCTCGAACACCGGGGAGCTGTTTTTT.

This clonotype was seen a handful of times. A read error may account for a junction end that differs from germline. J is TRBJ1-1 and V is TRBV6-5; D is possibly TRBD1 (5 bases). Germline loops: CDR1 MNHEY, CDR2 SVGAGI. The CDR3 is made up of 15 amino acids. CDR3 sequence (DNA): TGTGCCAGCAGCTACTCCGACGGGGGGATAACTGAAGCTTTCTTT. This sequence encodes CASSYSDGGITEAFF.

The chain uses TRBV25-1 and TRBJ2-5; TRBD2 matches at 11 bases. The V segment lost 1 base and the J segment 3 bases; nucleotides outside the gene matches: 4. The CDR3 contains 16 residues. Germline V gives CDR1 MGHDK, CDR2 SYGVNS. The CDR3 nucleotides are TGTGCCAGCAGTGAATTCGATAGCGGGGGGGAAGAGACCCAGTACTTC. Encoded protein: CASSEFDSGGEETQYF.

This clonotype was picked up one time. The J gene is TRBJ1-3, the V gene TRBV29-1; unclear D gene. CDR1 and CDR2 (germline): SQVTM, ANQGSEA. The CDR3 has 14 residues. V lost 6 bases, J lost 3 bases, and 15 bases lay in between. The CDR3 loop is CSVRTSWDGNTIYF. Written as DNA, the CDR3 is TGCAGCGTCCGAACCTCATGGGATGGAAACACCATATATTTT.

This chain links TRBV20-1 with TRBJ1-1, with 12 bases fitting TRBD1. The CDR3 length is 14 residues. Trimming cost V 8 bases and J 0 bases; bases outside gene matches: 4. Germline CDR1 DFQATT, CDR2 SNEGSKA (reference sequence). Here the CDR3 reads CSPGTGGLNTEAFF. In nucleotides, the CDR3 is TGCAGTCCCGGGACAGGGGGCTTGAACACTGAAGCTTTCTTT.

V usage is TRBV7-9 and J usage is TRBJ1-1; possibly TRBD1 for D (5 bases). Trimming removed 5 bases at V and 7 bases at J, with 14 bases between. The CDR3 is 13 amino acids. Germline loops: CDR1 SEHNR, CDR2 FQNEAQ (reference sequence). CDR3 residues: CASSETQDFEAFF. The CDR3 nucleotides are TGTGCCAGCAGCGAGACACAGGACTTTGAAGCTTTCTTT.

This clonotype appeared a few times. The chain has TRBV6-8 and TRBJ2-7; tentatively, D is TRBD2 (7 bases). The CDR3 sequence is 16 residues long. V lost 6 bases, J lost 2 bases, and 20 bases lay in between. The V gene's germline CDR1 is MNHGY and CDR2 SAAAGT. As DNA, the CDR3 is TGTGCCAGCAGAGGAGGGGGGGACGGGCAGCCCTACGAGCAGTACGTC. Translated, it gives CASRGGGDGQPYEQYV.

V and J are TRBV25-1 and TRBJ1-6, with D unresolved. V was cut by 1 base and J by 0 bases, with 13 bases left in between. Germline V gene data show CDR1 as MGHDK and CDR2 as SYGVNS. This CDR3 is built from 18 residues. CDR3 sequence (DNA): TGTGCCAGCAGTGAATTTGAGATTCTGAGCTCCTATAATTCACCCCTCCACTTT. Residues: CASSEFEILSSYNSPLHF. Filled out from reference TRBV25-1 and TRBJ1-6, the complete variable domain reads EADIYQTPRYLVIGTGKKITLECSQTMGHDKMYWYQQDPGMELHLIHYSYGVNSTEKGDLSSESTVSRIRTEHFPLTLESARPSHTSQYLCASSEFEILSSYNSPLHFGNGTRLTVT.

The gene calls are TRBV6-2 or TRBV6-3 and TRBJ1-1; D is perhaps TRBD1 (5 bases). V was clipped by 0 bases and J by 6 bases, with 8 bases between them. The CDR3 length is 13 residues. The germline CDR1 and CDR2 sequences are MNHEY and SVGEGT. Here the CDR3 reads CASSYSIQAEAFF. The CDR3 nucleotides are TGTGCCAGCAGTTACTCGATACAGGCTGAAGCTTTCTTT.